The following is a TCR beta chain sequence with its context. This entry comes from a study of T cell changes during pregnancy in multiple sclerosis. Assay: immunoSEQ multiplex PCR; the TCRdb copy retains only in-frame clones and omits some. Among more than 35,000 clones, about 92% were seen once, and the ten largest hold approximately 8.6%. Germline CDR1 reads SEHNR; CDR2 reads FQNEAQ (reference sequence). The junction had 10 bases not matched to a gene; V was cut back by 4 bases and J by 2 bases. The CDR3 has 16 residues. This rearrangement joins TRBV7-9 to TRBJ2-7, with 8 nucleotides matching TRBD1. The TCR comes from a female donor with multiple sclerosis, enrolled in a pregnancy study. The material was CD8+ T cells from peripheral blood mononuclear cells, obtained in the third trimester of pregnancy. The CDR3 DNA reads TGTGCCAGCAGCTGGCAGGGGGCGGGGAAACCCTACGAGCAGTACTTC. Translated: CASSWQGAGKPYEQYF.